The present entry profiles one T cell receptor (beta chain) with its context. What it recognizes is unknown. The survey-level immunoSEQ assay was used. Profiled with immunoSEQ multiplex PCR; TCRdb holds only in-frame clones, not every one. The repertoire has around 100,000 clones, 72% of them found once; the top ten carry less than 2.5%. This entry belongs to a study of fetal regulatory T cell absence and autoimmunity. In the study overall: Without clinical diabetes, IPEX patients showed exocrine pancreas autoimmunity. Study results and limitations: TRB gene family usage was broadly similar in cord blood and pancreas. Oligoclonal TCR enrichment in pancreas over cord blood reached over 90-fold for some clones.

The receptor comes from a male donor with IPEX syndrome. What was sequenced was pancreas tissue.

The chain's CDR3 is CASSKDGPYNSPLHF. For the CDR3, the DNA is TGCGCCAGCAGCAAGGACGGTCCATATAATTCACCCCTCCACTTT. The chain joins TRBV5-1 to TRBJ1-6, with D hard to call. This CDR3 is 15 amino acids long. Germline CDR1 and CDR2: SGHRS and YFSETQ. V was shortened by 4 bases and J by 4 bases, with 12 bases between the two germline ends.